This TCR beta chain was recovered during a study of blood T cell repertoires in COVID-19. Study at large: PBMCs, B-cell-depleted T cells, or T cells provided the cDNA or gDNA that made up the material.

Method: immunoSEQ multiplex PCR; TCRdb's copy keeps in-frame clones and lacks some. The sample has some 370,000 clones; roughly 80% are singletons. Sequencing was done on a sample of PBMCs or T cells enriched from blood (not recorded which). This clonotype originated in a woman between 50 and 59 years old who had recovered from COVID-19.

The CDR3 here is CAWSVSQGKLFF. CDR3 nucleotide sequence: TGTGCCTGGAGTGTCAGCCAGGGAAAACTGTTTTTT. The chain recombines TRBV30 with TRBJ1-4; D possibly corresponds to TRBD1 (5 bases). In germline, CDR1 is GTSNPN, CDR2 SVGIG (reference sequence). The CDR3 is made up of 12 amino acids. Trimming left V 0 bases short and J 10 bases short, with 9 bases between. The variable domain in full, with the rest retrieved from reference TRBV30 and TRBJ1-4, is SQTIHQWPATLVQPVGSPLSLECTVEGTSNPNLYWYRQAAGRGLQLLFYSVGIGQISSEVPQNLSASRPQDRQFILSSKKLLLSDSGFYLCAWSVSQGKLFFGSGTQLSVL.